These T cell receptor beta chains were read from a single sample in a study of blood T cell repertoires in COVID-19. The repertoire was sequenced with immunoSEQ multiplex PCR; TCRdb's copy has only in-frame clones and lacks some. Of about 180,000 clones in the sample, around 86% are singletons; the top ten hold about 8.6%. The sample comprised PBMCs or T cells enriched from blood (not recorded which). The receptors were gathered from a woman between 25 and 40 years old who had recovered from COVID-19. Each CDR3 is given with its conserved first and last residue. Each record gives: J gene, D gene, clone size, V gene, CDR3 protein, CDR3 DNA. The D gene is left open where the match is weak. For some rows the clone size is stated as once, few or many, or as a class when expanded; others skip it.

J: TRBJ2-7
D: .
size: .
V: TRBV5-1
CDR3: CASSLGSGGQGGYEQYF
DNA: TGCGCCAGCAGCTTGGGAAGCGGGGGACAGGGCGGCTACGAGCAGTACTTC

J: TRBJ2-7
D: .
size: .
V: TRBV2
CDR3: CASSVRYEQYF
DNA: TGTGCCAGCAGTGTCCGCTACGAGCAGTACTTC

J: TRBJ2-7
D: TRBD1
size: .
V: TRBV28
CDR3: CASTNRGSLYEQYF
DNA: TGTGCCAGCACCAACAGGGGATCCCTATACGAGCAGTACTTC

J: TRBJ1-2
D: .
size: .
V: TRBV3-1/TRBV3-2
CDR3: CASSQGSGVYGYTF
DNA: TGTGCCAGCAGCCAAGGTTCGGGGGTCTATGGCTACACCTTC

J: TRBJ2-3
D: TRBD2
size: .
V: TRBV19
CDR3: CASIPSGRAGGTDTQYF
DNA: TGTGCCAGTATTCCTAGCGGGAGGGCCGGGGGCACAGATACGCAGTATTTT

J: TRBJ2-5
D: .
size: .
V: TRBV10-3
CDR3: CAIGDQETQYF
DNA: TGTGCCATAGGGGATCAAGAGACCCAGTACTTC

J: TRBJ2-1
D: TRBD2
size: .
V: TRBV4-1
CDR3: CASSPLRRESYNEQFF
DNA: TGCGCCAGCAGCCCCCTGAGGCGGGAGTCCTACAATGAGCAGTTCTTC

J: TRBJ1-4
D: TRBD1
size: .
V: TRBV19
CDR3: CASSKNRDRGEKLFF
DNA: TGTGCCAGTAGTAAAAACCGGGACAGGGGTGAAAAACTGTTTTTT

J: TRBJ1-1
D: .
size: .
V: TRBV18
CDR3: CASSQDTQNTEAFF
DNA: TGTGCCAGCTCACAAGACACCCAGAACACTGAAGCTTTCTTT

J: TRBJ2-7
D: .
size: .
V: TRBV5-1
CDR3: CASSLYDSSEQYF
DNA: TGCGCCAGCAGCTTGTACGACTCCAGCGAGCAGTACTTC

J: TRBJ1-5
D: TRBD1
size: once
V: TRBV30
CDR3: CAWRTPDRGNQPQHF
DNA: TGTGCCTGGAGGACCCCGGACAGGGGTAATCAGCCCCAGCATTTT

J: TRBJ1-4
D: .
size: .
V: TRBV28
CDR3: CASSVPGATNEKLFF
DNA: TGTGCCAGCAGTGTTCCGGGAGCAACTAATGAAAAACTGTTTTTT

J: TRBJ1-6
D: TRBD1
size: .
V: TRBV5-6
CDR3: CASSLTGTGGVSPLHF
DNA: TGTGCCAGCAGCTTGACCGGGACAGGGGGCGTTTCACCCCTCCACTTT

J: TRBJ1-2
D: .
size: .
V: TRBV5-4
CDR3: CASTPEGRGANYGYTF
DNA: TGTGCCAGCACCCCGGAGGGGAGGGGAGCTAACTATGGCTACACCTTC

J: TRBJ2-7
D: TRBD2
size: .
V: TRBV29-1
CDR3: CSVGGGPYEQYF
DNA: TGCAGCGTTGGCGGGGGGCCGTACGAGCAGTACTTC

J: TRBJ2-7
D: .
size: .
V: TRBV14
CDR3: CASSPGDMREQYF
DNA: TGTGCCAGCAGCCCAGGGGACATGCGCGAGCAGTACTTC

J: TRBJ1-2
D: .
size: once
V: TRBV4-2
CDR3: CASSQGDGENYGYTF
DNA: TGTGCCAGCAGCCAAGGAGACGGGGAAAACTATGGCTACACCTTC

J: TRBJ2-1
D: TRBD2
size: .
V: TRBV27
CDR3: CASSLGTSGSDEQFF
DNA: TGTGCCAGCAGTTTGGGGACTAGCGGGAGCGATGAGCAGTTCTTC

J: TRBJ2-3
D: .
size: .
V: TRBV6-4
CDR3: CASSRRDTSTDTQYF
DNA: TGTGCCAGCAGCAGGAGGGATACTAGCACAGATACGCAGTATTTT

J: TRBJ1-2
D: .
size: once
V: TRBV7-9
CDR3: CASSLGTQINGYTF
DNA: TGTGCCAGCAGCTTAGGGACACAGATTAATGGCTACACCTTC

J: TRBJ2-7
D: .
size: .
V: TRBV21-1
CDR3: CASSKSFEQYF
DNA: TGTGCCAGCAGCAAATCGTTCGAGCAGTACTTC

J: TRBJ2-7
D: TRBD2
size: .
V: TRBV5-4
CDR3: CASSLGGGRASYEQYF
DNA: TGTGCCAGCAGCTTGGGGGGCGGGAGGGCCAGCTACGAGCAGTACTTC

J: TRBJ2-3
D: TRBD2
size: .
V: TRBV10-3
CDR3: CAISASAGGSTDTQYF
DNA: TGTGCCATCAGTGCCTCCGCGGGAGGTAGCACAGATACGCAGTATTTT

J: TRBJ1-2
D: TRBD1
size: .
V: TRBV24-1
CDR3: CATSDSGQESSYGYTF
DNA: TGTGCCACCAGTGATTCGGGACAGGAGAGTTCGTATGGCTACACCTTC